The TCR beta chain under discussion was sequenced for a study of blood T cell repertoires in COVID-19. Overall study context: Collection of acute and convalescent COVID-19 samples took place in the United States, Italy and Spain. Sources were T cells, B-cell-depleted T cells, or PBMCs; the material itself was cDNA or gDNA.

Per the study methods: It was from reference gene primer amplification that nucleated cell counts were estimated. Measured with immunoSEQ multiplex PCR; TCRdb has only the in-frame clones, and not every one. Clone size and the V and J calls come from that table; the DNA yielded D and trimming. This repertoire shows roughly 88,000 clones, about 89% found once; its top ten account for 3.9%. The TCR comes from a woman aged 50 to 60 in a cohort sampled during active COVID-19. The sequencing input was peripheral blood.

In nucleotides, the CDR3 is TGCAGTGCTAGTCAAGGGGCGGGGGTCTCCGAGCAGTTCTTC. This gives the protein CSASQGAGVSEQFF. The V gene is TRBV20-1, the J gene TRBJ2-1; TRBD2 matches 7 bases. Germline V gene lookup returns CDR1 DFQATT and CDR2 SNEGSKA (reference sequence). With 3 bases clipped from V and 10 bases from J, the junction kept 12 bases outside the gene matches. The length of the CDR3 is 14 residues.